This T cell receptor (beta chain) was obtained from a study of shared clonotypes between healthy human individuals. As concerns this clone: The sample contains more than one DNA sequence encoding this CDR3.

Produced via immunoSEQ multiplex PCR; TCRdb's table is partial and in-frame only. The repertoire has 2 million to 3 million clones, more than 85% of them found once; the top ten carry 0.36%. Germline CDR1 MNHEY, CDR2 SVGAGI. The CDR3 is 14 amino acids. Deletions cut 2 bases from V and 2 bases from J, with 10 bases between. J is TRBJ2-7 and V is TRBV6-5; D ambiguous. The source is a man aged 18 to 35 in good health. Some clones in this sample may be carry-over from other donors' samples. The sample consisted of naive CD4+ T cells from PBMCs. Regarding subset: CD45RA+ positively selected. As DNA, the CDR3 is TGTGCCAGCAGTTACAGAGACACCGCCTACGAGCAGTACTTC. Translation gives CASSYRDTAYEQYF.